These T cell receptor beta chains were read from a single sample in a study of coeliac disease. Assay: immunoSEQ multiplex PCR; the TCRdb copy retains only in-frame clones and omits some. The sample comprises about 4,700 clones, around 57% of which are singletons, and about 11% rests with the top ten. The sample was lamina propria lymphocytes from the gut. The receptors originated from a woman aged 70 to 79 with celiac disease. The CDR3 runs from the conserved cysteine through the conserved F or W. Each record gives: clone size, V gene, D gene, J gene, CDR3 protein, CDR3 DNA. The D gene is left open where the match is weak. Only some rows state a clone size, as once, few, many or a class for expanded clones.

clone_size: .; v_call: TRBV27; d_call: TRBD1; j_call: TRBJ1-5; cdr3_aa: CASRSRDRGNQPQHF; cdr3_nt: TGTGCCAGCAGATCTCGAGACAGGGGTAATCAGCCCCAGCATTTT
clone_size: .; v_call: TRBV5-1; d_call: .; j_call: TRBJ1-2; cdr3_aa: CASSAGQGGGYTF; cdr3_nt: TGCGCCAGCAGCGCCGGGCAGGGAGGAGGCTACACCTTC
clone_size: .; v_call: TRBV10-3; d_call: .; j_call: TRBJ1-5; cdr3_aa: CAGGDGGQPQHF; cdr3_nt: TGTGCCGGGGGGGACGGAGGCCAGCCCCAGCATTTT
clone_size: .; v_call: TRBV29-1; d_call: .; j_call: TRBJ2-3; cdr3_aa: CSVEGSSSTDTQYF; cdr3_nt: TGCAGCGTTGAAGGTAGCTCGAGCACAGATACGCAGTATTTT
clone_size: .; v_call: TRBV29-1; d_call: TRBD1; j_call: TRBJ2-7; cdr3_aa: CSGIFRDSYEQYF; cdr3_nt: TGCAGCGGGATTTTTCGGGACAGCTACGAGCAGTACTTC
clone_size: .; v_call: TRBV9; d_call: TRBD2; j_call: TRBJ2-2; cdr3_aa: CASSVSLAPSTGELFF; cdr3_nt: TGTGCCAGCAGCGTGTCACTAGCGCCCAGCACCGGGGAGCTGTTTTTT
clone_size: few; v_call: TRBV13; d_call: TRBD2; j_call: TRBJ2-5; cdr3_aa: CASSYPGTREETQYF; cdr3_nt: TGTGCCAGCAGCTACCCCGGGACTAGGGAAGAGACCCAGTACTTC
clone_size: .; v_call: TRBV6-5; d_call: TRBD2; j_call: TRBJ2-7; cdr3_aa: CASSLAGGSYEQYF; cdr3_nt: TGTGCCAGCAGCCTAGCGGGGGGAAGCTACGAGCAGTACTTC
clone_size: .; v_call: TRBV7-6; d_call: TRBD2; j_call: TRBJ2-1; cdr3_aa: CASSSAGGMYNEQFF; cdr3_nt: TGTGCCAGCTCGTCCGCGGGGGGGATGTACAATGAGCAGTTCTTC
clone_size: .; v_call: TRBV30; d_call: .; j_call: TRBJ1-1; cdr3_aa: CAWSLTGLNTEAFF; cdr3_nt: TGTGCCTGGAGTCTTACAGGCCTGAACACTGAAGCTTTCTTT
clone_size: .; v_call: TRBV7-2; d_call: TRBD2; j_call: TRBJ2-5; cdr3_aa: CASSLAGLAGGLQETQYF; cdr3_nt: TGTGCCAGCAGCTTAGCGGGGCTAGCGGGGGGCCTGCAAGAGACCCAGTACTTC
clone_size: .; v_call: TRBV7-2; d_call: TRBD1; j_call: TRBJ2-1; cdr3_aa: CASSLSPGQGFSKQFF; cdr3_nt: TGTGCCAGCAGCTTATCACCGGGACAGGGTTTCTCCAAGCAGTTCTTC
clone_size: .; v_call: TRBV15; d_call: TRBD1; j_call: TRBJ2-5; cdr3_aa: CATSRDRGQETQYF; cdr3_nt: TGTGCCACCAGCCGGGACAGGGGTCAAGAGACCCAGTACTTC
clone_size: few; v_call: TRBV4-3; d_call: .; j_call: TRBJ2-4; cdr3_aa: CASSQERGRKNIQYF; cdr3_nt: TGCGCCAGCAGCCAAGAGCGGGGGCGCAAAAACATTCAGTACTTC
clone_size: .; v_call: TRBV7-6; d_call: TRBD2; j_call: TRBJ2-7; cdr3_aa: CASSLGGSGGYEQYF; cdr3_nt: TGTGCCAGCAGCTTAGGTGGTAGCGGGGGATACGAGCAGTACTTC
clone_size: .; v_call: TRBV28; d_call: TRBD2; j_call: TRBJ2-5; cdr3_aa: CASSLGTSGWETQYF; cdr3_nt: TGTGCCAGCAGCCTAGGGACTAGCGGGTGGGAGACCCAGTACTTC
clone_size: .; v_call: TRBV7-7; d_call: TRBD1; j_call: TRBJ2-1; cdr3_aa: CASSNGQGIGNEQFF; cdr3_nt: TGTGCCAGCAGCAACGGACAGGGTATAGGGAATGAGCAGTTCTTC
clone_size: .; v_call: TRBV7-2; d_call: TRBD2; j_call: TRBJ2-7; cdr3_aa: CASSLVGRTSGGSYEQYF; cdr3_nt: TGTGCCAGCAGCTTAGTAGGTAGGACTAGCGGGGGCTCCTACGAGCAGTACTTC
clone_size: few; v_call: TRBV2; d_call: .; j_call: TRBJ2-1; cdr3_aa: CASSGGYNEQFF; cdr3_nt: TGTGCCAGCAGCGGTGGCTACAATGAGCAGTTCTTC
clone_size: .; v_call: TRBV6-5; d_call: TRBD2; j_call: TRBJ2-2; cdr3_aa: CASSPSGGVAGELFF; cdr3_nt: TGTGCCAGCAGCCCCAGCGGGGGGGTAGCCGGGGAGCTGTTTTTT
clone_size: once; v_call: TRBV5-5; d_call: .; j_call: TRBJ2-7; cdr3_aa: CASSLEQGPYEQYF; cdr3_nt: TGTGCCAGCAGCTTGGAACAGGGACCCTACGAGCAGTACTTC
clone_size: .; v_call: TRBV19; d_call: TRBD1; j_call: TRBJ1-1; cdr3_aa: CASSTTGDTEAFF; cdr3_nt: TGTGCCAGTAGTACAACAGGGGACACTGAAGCTTTCTTT